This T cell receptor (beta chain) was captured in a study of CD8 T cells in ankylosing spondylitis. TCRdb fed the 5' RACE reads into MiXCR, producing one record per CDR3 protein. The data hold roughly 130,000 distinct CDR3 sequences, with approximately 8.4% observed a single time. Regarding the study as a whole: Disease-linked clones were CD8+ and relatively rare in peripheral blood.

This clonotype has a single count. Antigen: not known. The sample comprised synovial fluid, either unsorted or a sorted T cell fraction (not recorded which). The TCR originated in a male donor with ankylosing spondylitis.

Here the CDR3 reads CASSLADSTLAYEQYF. Written as DNA, the CDR3 is TGCGCCAGCAGCTTGGCCGACAGCACACTTGCCTACGAGCAGTACTTC. This sequence joins TRBV5-1 and TRBJ2-7; a weak D match, TRBD1 (5 bases). Germline V lookup: CDR1 SGHRS, CDR2 YFSETQ. The CDR3 spans 16 residues. V was pared by 0 bases and J by 2 bases, with 15 bases between.